These T cell receptor beta chains were read from a single sample in a study of blood T cell repertoires in COVID-19. Only in-frame clones appear in the TCRdb table, and some are missing; sequencing was by immunoSEQ multiplex PCR. This sample has around 160,000 clones, with around nine tenths found just once. What was sequenced was PBMCs or T cells enriched from blood (not recorded which). The receptors originated from a woman aged 25 to 39 with acute COVID-19. CDR3s leave out the opening cysteine and the closing phenylalanine or tryptophan. Only some rows state a clone size, as once, few, many or a class for expanded clones.

J gene,CDR3 length,clone size,V gene,CDR3 protein
TRBJ2-7,11,.,TRBV2,ASSDSGRAEQY
TRBJ2-7,13,.,TRBV6-5,ASRRSGQGFHEQY
TRBJ1-1,12,once,TRBV28,ASSSTTGNTEAF
TRBJ1-6,13,.,TRBV18,ASSPDGGMGSPLH
TRBJ2-1,15,.,TRBV25-1,ASSSPTPGLEGTRKF
TRBJ2-7,14,.,TRBV5-4,ASSLGGGQGNHEQY
TRBJ1-2,12,once,TRBV4-3,ASSQDGQVYGYT
TRBJ2-2,13,.,TRBV28,ASSVHRVGTGELF
TRBJ1-2,16,.,TRBV28,ASSFPQTQRTAAYGYT
TRBJ2-1,14,few,TRBV15,ATSRVGPGSYNEQF
TRBJ1-2,13,.,TRBV6-6,ASVTRGRWNYGYT
TRBJ2-7,10,.,TRBV6-6,ASSWVDREQY
TRBJ1-5,15,.,TRBV19,ASSIGPAGGWYQPQH
TRBJ2-7,12,.,TRBV6-5,ASSLSGSSHEQY
TRBJ2-7,13,.,TRBV6-2/TRBV6-3,ASSYGSGLSYEQY
TRBJ1-2,14,.,TRBV27,ASSLYRGIETYGYT
TRBJ1-2,14,.,TRBV11-2,ASSLAEGGVPYGYT
TRBJ2-1,13,.,TRBV24-1,ATSDLRLGHNEQF
TRBJ1-2,14,.,TRBV19,ASSAVMGTGDYGYT
TRBJ2-1,14,once,TRBV7-2,ASSPGGGRAGNEQF
TRBJ1-4,12,.,TRBV28,ASSGTGGREKLF
TRBJ2-5,11,.,TRBV5-1,ASSWTIRETQY
TRBJ2-7,12,few,TRBV7-6,ASSLEGTSYEQY
TRBJ2-1,17,.,TRBV24-1,ATSGGVKGGFSSYNEQF
TRBJ1-5,13,few,TRBV28,ASSFPGISNQPQH
TRBJ1-1,13,.,TRBV5-1,ASSTGTASVTEAF